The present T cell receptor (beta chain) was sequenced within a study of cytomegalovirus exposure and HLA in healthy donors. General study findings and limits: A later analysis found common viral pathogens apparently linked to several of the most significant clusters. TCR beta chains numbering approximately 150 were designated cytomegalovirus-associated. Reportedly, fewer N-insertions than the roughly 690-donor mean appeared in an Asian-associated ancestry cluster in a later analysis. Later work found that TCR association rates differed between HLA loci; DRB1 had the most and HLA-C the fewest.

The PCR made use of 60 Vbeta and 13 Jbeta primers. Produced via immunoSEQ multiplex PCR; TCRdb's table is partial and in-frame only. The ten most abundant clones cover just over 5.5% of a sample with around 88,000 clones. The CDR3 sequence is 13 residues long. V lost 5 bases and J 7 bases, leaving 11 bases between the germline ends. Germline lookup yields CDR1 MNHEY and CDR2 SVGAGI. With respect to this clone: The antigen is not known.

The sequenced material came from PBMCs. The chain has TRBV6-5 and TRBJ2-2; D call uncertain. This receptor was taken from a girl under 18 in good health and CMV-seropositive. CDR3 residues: CASSKQTRGELFF. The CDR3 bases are TGTGCCAGCAGTAAACAGACCCGCGGGGAGCTGTTTTTT.